These 31 T cell receptor beta chains were sequenced from one sample in a study of blood T cell repertoires in COVID-19 (dated by TCRdb to the early 2020s). Library construction relied on the immunoSEQ multiplex PCR assay. The source is immuneACCESS, and TCRdb retained only in-frame sequences with V and J called. Part of the clones is not carried over; for the studies checked, unresolved V genes explain less than half of this, and the remainder is unexplained. This sample has 280,000 or so clones in its table, and roughly 85% of those were observed once. Jointly, the top ten make up over 2% of the sample. The sample was PBMCs or T cells enriched from blood (not recorded which). The receptors come from a man aged 25 to 40 who had recovered from COVID-19.

This clone has only a few counts. The rearrangement uses TRBV7-2 and TRBJ1-1; D is unresolved. V lost 1 base to trimming and J lost 3 bases, with 6 bases between them. Germline CDR1 SGHTA, CDR2 FQGNSA. The CDR3 length is 13 residues. CDR3 region: CASSLGGHTEAFF. The CDR3 nucleotides are TGTGCCAGCAGCTTAGGAGGGCACACTGAAGCTTTCTTT.

The chain combines TRBV13 with TRBJ1-3; D is ambiguous. The CDR3 totals 15 residues. Germline CDR1 and CDR2: PRHDT and FYEKMQ (reference sequence). Deletions cut 5 bases from V and 0 bases from J, with 11 bases between. The CDR3 sequence: CASSPGYSSGNTIYF. CDR3 DNA: TGTGCCAGCAGCCCCGGGTACTCCTCTGGAAACACCATATATTTT. The full variable domain, completed using reference TRBV13 and TRBJ1-3, is AAGVIQSPRHLIKEKRETATLKCYPIPRHDTVYWYQQGPGQDPQFLISFYEKMQSDKGSIPDRFSAQQFSDYHSELNMSSLELGDSALYFCASSPGYSSGNTIYFGEGSWLTVV.

This chain connects TRBV10-2 to TRBJ2-7; D is perhaps TRBD1 (6 bases). CDR3 length: 13 amino acids. The germline V gene encodes CDR1 WSHSY and CDR2 SAAADI. V was trimmed by 4 bases and J by 6 bases, leaving 13 bases between them. CDR3 in DNA: TGCGCCAGCAGTGGCTTTACAGGGACCGAGCAGTACTTC. Its protein product is CASSGFTGTEQYF.

The gene calls are TRBV24-1 and TRBJ2-1; D unclear. V was trimmed by 4 bases and J by 8 bases, leaving 8 bases between them. The CDR3 covers 12 residues. The germline CDR1 and CDR2 sequences are KGHDR and SFDVKD. The CDR3 DNA sequence: TGTGCCACCAGTGACCCCGTCCATGAGCAGTTCTTC. It specifies CATSDPVHEQFF.

The CDR3 reads CASSPDSRGVNYGYTF. The CDR3 region has the DNA TGTGCCAGCAGCCCGGATAGCAGGGGGGTTAACTATGGCTACACCTTC. The chain couples TRBV7-3 to TRBJ1-2; 7 nucleotides agree with TRBD1. The CDR3 is 16 residues long. The germline CDR1 and CDR2 sequences are SGHTA and FQGTGA. With 5 bases clipped from V and 1 base from J, the junction kept 10 bases outside the gene matches.

The chain is built from TRBV2 and TRBJ1-5; 7 nucleotides line up with TRBD1. The CDR3 covers 16 residues. The V gene end was trimmed by 1 base and the J gene end by 0 bases; junction bases not matched to a gene: 3. The germline CDR1 and CDR2 sequences are SNHLY and FYNNEI. This chain's CDR3 is CASSEVGQDSNQPQHF. The CDR3 nucleotides read TGTGCCAGCAGTGAAGTCGGACAGGATAGCAATCAGCCCCAGCATTTT.

The chain is built from TRBV29-1 and TRBJ2-7; D gene uncertain. V shed 4 bases and J shed 2 bases, with 9 bases lying between them. The CDR3 has 12 amino acids. Germline V gene sequence: CDR1 SQVTM, CDR2 ANQGSEA. CDR3 bases: TGCAGCGTTGCCGAGGTTCCCTACGAGCAGTACTTC. Encoded protein: CSVAEVPYEQYF.

V gene TRBV10-3 combines with J gene TRBJ1-2; D is unclear. Trimming pared 8 bases from V and 0 bases from J, leaving 10 bases between. Per the germline V gene, CDR1 is ENHRY and CDR2 is SYGVKD. This CDR3 spans 13 amino acids. CDR3 in amino acids: CAISTDSNYGYTF. CDR3 coding DNA: TGTGCCATCTCGACGGACTCTAACTATGGCTACACCTTC.

The chain couples TRBV29-1 to TRBJ1-2; TRBD1 agrees at 7 bases. Per the germline V gene, CDR1 is SQVTM and CDR2 is ANQGSEA. This CDR3 contains 14 residues. Trimming at V came to 6 bases and at J to 4 bases, leaving 11 bases not matched to a gene. CDR3 residues: CSVPGAGGGYGYTF. CDR3 in DNA: TGCAGCGTACCGGGTGCAGGGGGTGGCTATGGCTACACCTTC.

The rearrangement joins TRBV25-1 to TRBJ2-5; 8 nucleotides line up with TRBD2. This CDR3 has 12 amino acids. The trim removed 9 bases at V and 5 bases at J, leaving 5 bases unmatched. Germline assignment: CDR1 MGHDK and CDR2 SYGVNS. The CDR3, as DNA: TGTGCCAGTCCGGGGGGGAGGGAGACCCAGTACTTC. Its translation is CASPGGRETQYF.

The chain carries TRBV5-1 and TRBJ1-6; 7 bases map to TRBD1. Germline V CDR1 and CDR2: SGHRS, YFSETQ. This CDR3 has 17 residues. Unmatched junction bases numbered 13, after V lost 4 bases and J lost 6 bases. The CDR3 loop is CASSVPTGKRGNSPLHF. The CDR3 DNA reads as TGCGCCAGCAGCGTCCCGACAGGGAAACGCGGTAATTCACCCCTCCACTTT. The whole variable domain, remainder taken from reference TRBV5-1 and TRBJ1-6, is KAGVTQTPRYLIKTRGQQVTLSCSPISGHRSVSWYQQTPGQGLQFLFEYFSETQRNKGNFPGRFSGRQFSNSRSEMNVSTLELGDSALYLCASSVPTGKRGNSPLHFGNGTRLTVT.

The V gene is TRBV2, the J gene TRBJ2-1, with D possibly being TRBD2 (5 bases). V was trimmed by 6 bases and J by 10 bases, leaving 13 bases between them. The CDR3 has 12 amino acids. CDR1 is SNHLY and CDR2 is FYNNEI in the germline V gene. CDR3 protein: CASRAMGGEQFF. The CDR3 DNA reads as TGTGCCAGCAGAGCTATGGGCGGGGAGCAGTTCTTC.

CDR3 loop: CASSPTFRAGEQYF. CDR3 DNA sequence: TGTGCCAGCAGCCCCACCTTTAGGGCGGGGGAGCAGTACTTC. The genes are TRBV9 and TRBJ2-7, with D perhaps TRBD2 (6 bases). CDR1 is SGDLS, CDR2 YYNGEE, per germline. This CDR3 contains 14 residues. Trimming pared 4 bases from V and 7 bases from J, leaving 18 bases between.

The chain uses TRBV7-3 and TRBJ1-6; D unresolved. The CDR3 runs 13 residues. The V and J ends lost 2 bases and 7 bases respectively, with 6 bases between them. The germline CDR1 and CDR2 sequences are SGHTA and FQGTGA. CDR3 residues: CASSLRRNSPLHF. The CDR3 coding sequence is TGTGCCAGCAGCTTACGGAGGAATTCACCCCTCCACTTT. Together with reference TRBV7-3 and TRBJ1-6, the CDR3 gives the full variable domain: GAGVSQTPSNKVTEKGKYVELRCDPISGHTALYWYRQSLGQGPEFLIYFQGTGAADDSGLPNDRFFAVRPEGSVSTLKIQRTERGDSAVYLCASSLRRNSPLHFGNGTRLTVT.

The CDR3 reads CASSRGGRNTEAFF. The CDR3 DNA reads as TGTGCCAGCAGCCGCGGGGGGCGCAACACTGAAGCTTTCTTT. The chain links TRBV6-2 or TRBV6-3 to TRBJ1-1; D is possibly TRBD1 (6 bases). This CDR3 has 14 amino acids. Germline loops: CDR1 MNHEY, CDR2 SVGEGT. V was shortened by 6 bases and J by 2 bases, with 13 bases between the two germline ends.

The gene calls are TRBV4-3 and TRBJ2-2; 9 bases agree with TRBD2. Trimming cost V 3 bases and J 2 bases; bases outside gene matches: 7. Per germline, CDR1 LGHNA and CDR2 YSLEER. The CDR3 extends over 17 amino acids. In nucleotides, the CDR3 is TGCGCCAGCAGCCAGGCCCCAGCGGGGGGAAACACCGGGGAGCTGTTTTTT. This gives the protein CASSQAPAGGNTGELFF.

The CDR3 nucleotides are TGTGCCAGCAGTGAAATGGGGACAGGGGGGGAAAAACTGTTTTTT. Its protein product is CASSEMGTGGEKLFF. V gene TRBV2 combines with J gene TRBJ1-4; 11 bases match TRBD1. The trim removed 2 bases at V and 8 bases at J, leaving 4 bases unmatched. The CDR3 length is 15 residues. CDR1 is SNHLY and CDR2 is FYNNEI in the germline V gene.

The V gene is TRBV7-2, the J gene TRBJ2-3; 15 nucleotides match TRBD2. Per germline, CDR1 SGHTA and CDR2 FQGNSA. Trimming cost V 5 bases and J 12 bases; bases outside gene matches: 9. The CDR3 sequence is 15 residues long. Written as DNA, the CDR3 is TGTGCCAGCAGCCGCCGGACTAGCGGGGGGGCTCGACAGTATTTT. This sequence encodes CASSRRTSGGARQYF.

J is TRBJ1-1 and V is TRBV3-1 (or the pseudogene TRBV3-2); D ambiguous. V gave up 5 bases and J gave up 11 bases, with 15 bases separating them. Looked up from germline, CDR1 is LGHDT and CDR2 is YNNKEL (reference sequence). The CDR3 is 12 amino acids. The CDR3 spells CASSSGKVDAFF. The CDR3 DNA is TGTGCCAGCAGCTCCGGGAAGGTCGACGCTTTCTTT.

The chain couples TRBV5-1 to TRBJ2-7, with 8 bases aligning to TRBD2. V shed 4 bases and J 6 bases; nucleotides not matched to a gene: 6. This CDR3 spans 13 amino acids. Per the germline V gene, CDR1 is SGHRS and CDR2 is YFSETQ. CDR3 bases: TGCGCCAGCAGCACGGGACTAGATGTCGAGCAGTACTTC. Its translation: CASSTGLDVEQYF.

J is TRBJ2-1 and V is TRBV5-5; 7 bases align to TRBD2. The CDR3 is 15 amino acids. Germline V lookup: CDR1 SGHKS, CDR2 YYEKEE (reference sequence). Losses at the gene ends were 1 base for V and 8 bases for J; bases not matched to a gene: 9. The CDR3 bases are TGTGCCAGCAGCTTGTCGCGGGGGTACTTCGATGAGCAGTTCTTC. This sequence encodes CASSLSRGYFDEQFF.

The chain employs TRBV5-1 and TRBJ2-2; D is unclear. The CDR3 is 12 residues long. Germline values: CDR1 SGHRS, CDR2 YFSETQ. The V end was cut by 3 bases, the J end by 3 bases, with 3 bases between. The CDR3 loop reads CASSYYTGELFF. The CDR3 region has the DNA TGCGCCAGCAGCTACTACACCGGGGAGCTGTTTTTT.

The chain is built from TRBV11-3 and TRBJ1-3, with 8 bases fitting TRBD1. With V trimmed by 5 bases and J by 0 bases, 6 bases remained unmatched. The CDR3 is made up of 16 amino acids. CDR1 is SGHNT, CDR2 YENEEA, per germline. CDR3 loop: CASSQGAASSGNTIYF. In nucleotides, the CDR3 is TGTGCCAGCAGCCAGGGGGCAGCGAGCTCTGGAAACACCATATATTTT.

Only a few counts were recorded for this clone. This chain connects TRBV6-5 to TRBJ2-7; D may be TRBD2 (5 bases). Deletions cut 8 bases from V and 3 bases from J, with 17 bases between. Per the germline V gene, CDR1 is MNHEY and CDR2 is SVGAGI. The CDR3 consists of 14 residues. CDR3 nucleotides: TGTGCCAGCTCTACATTGTGGGGAGACTACGAGCAGTACTTC. It yields the protein CASSTLWGDYEQYF.

The chain uses TRBV6-5 and TRBJ2-5; D not resolved. This CDR3 spans 15 amino acids. CDR1 is MNHEY, CDR2 SVGAGI, per germline. V was pared by 4 bases and J by 5 bases, with 17 bases between. CDR3 bases: TGTGCCAGCAGTTCCATCTCTACCGGTGAGGAGACCCAGTACTTC. Amino acids: CASSSISTGEETQYF.

The chain employs TRBV19 and TRBJ2-2, with D hard to call. Germline CDR1 is LNHDA and CDR2 is SQIVND (reference sequence). The CDR3 covers 15 residues. Trimming took 3 bases from V and 2 from J, leaving 10 bases between them. DNA for the CDR3: TGTGCCAGTAGTATCCTCACCACTAACACCGGGGAGCTGTTTTTT. It translates to CASSILTTNTGELFF.

This clone has a single count. The V and J genes are TRBV6-5 and TRBJ2-6; D is unclear. Germline loops: CDR1 MNHEY, CDR2 SVGAGI. CDR3 size: 14 residues. V lost 5 bases, J lost 0 bases, and 5 bases lay in between. CDR3: CASSPNSGANVLTF. In DNA form, the CDR3 reads TGTGCCAGCAGTCCTAACTCTGGGGCCAACGTCCTGACTTTC.

This clone was seen only once. This chain connects TRBV5-1 to TRBJ1-1, with D perhaps TRBD1 (5 bases). Germline lookup yields CDR1 SGHRS and CDR2 YFSETQ. This CDR3 has 13 residues. The V and J ends lost 0 bases and 11 bases respectively, with 14 bases between them. The CDR3 loop is CASSLGQSVEAFF. CDR3 in DNA: TGCGCCAGCAGCTTGGGACAGTCGGTAGAGGCTTTCTTT.

The genes are TRBV4-3 and TRBJ2-5, with 12 bases aligning to TRBD1. This CDR3 is 15 amino acids long. The ends lost 3 bases at V and 5 bases at J; junction bases unmatched: 4. Germline values: CDR1 LGHNA, CDR2 YSLEER. The CDR3 is CASSHGTGGLETQYF. The CDR3 DNA reads as TGCGCCAGCAGCCACGGGACAGGGGGCCTGGAGACCCAGTACTTC.

The DNA of the CDR3 is TGTGCCACCAGCAGCCGACAGGACTACGAGCAGTACTTC. Its protein is CATSSRQDYEQYF. The chain employs TRBV15 and TRBJ2-7; a weak D match, TRBD1 (6 bases). The CDR3 totals 13 residues. The V gene lost 3 bases and the J gene lost 3 bases, with 9 bases spanning the gap. The V gene's germline CDR1 is LNHNV and CDR2 YYDKDF (reference sequence).

This chain connects TRBV5-1 to TRBJ1-6; D uncertain. The V end was cut by 4 bases, the J end by 1 base, with 9 bases between. There are 15 residues in the CDR3. Germline V gene lookup returns CDR1 SGHRS and CDR2 YFSETQ. The CDR3 spells CASSPDWSYNSPLHF. The CDR3 DNA reads TGCGCCAGCAGCCCCGACTGGTCCTATAATTCACCCCTCCACTTT.